These T cell receptor beta chains were read from a single sample in a study of T cell responses to AZD1222 COVID-19 vaccine. The assay was immunoSEQ multiplex PCR, and TCRdb's table has in-frame clones only and misses some. Of about 100,000 clones detected, about 87% appear once; the ten largest clones hold 3.5% to 4.5%. This sample comprised peripheral blood, obtained on day 0 of MenACWY control vaccination. These receptors were obtained from an adult in good health. Both conserved end residues are part of each CDR3.

CASSGQGGPNEQFF	14	TRBV6-5	TRBJ2-1
CASSLVGQGGQETQYF	16	TRBV5-1	TRBJ2-5
CASSQDLEDHEQYF	14	TRBV14	TRBJ2-7
CASRAAFGGYTEAFF	15	TRBV6-5	TRBJ1-1
CASSVGGSLDTQYF	14	TRBV9	TRBJ2-3
CASSFDTYNNSPLHF	15	TRBV5-6	TRBJ1-6
CASSLATAGGADTQYF	16	TRBV5-1	TRBJ2-3
CASSEIRVNQPQHF	14	TRBV6-1	TRBJ1-5
CASSRAPASGIYEQYF	16	TRBV2	TRBJ2-7
CASSSTGGFNSPLHF	15	TRBV28	TRBJ1-6
CASSHSGAGGPQETQYF	17	TRBV5-1	TRBJ2-5
CASSLGSAYQETQYF	15	TRBV7-9	TRBJ2-5
CASTKDRAYEQYF	13	TRBV21-1	TRBJ2-7
CASSQDRAGASYGYTF	16	TRBV4-1	TRBJ1-2
CASSPYRGTNTGELFF	16	TRBV4-1	TRBJ2-2
CASSPRGGQMNTEAFF	16	TRBV3-1/TRBV3-2	TRBJ1-1
CASSESTADSPLHF	14	TRBV10-1	TRBJ1-6
CASKGGRSTDTQYF	14	TRBV2	TRBJ2-3
CASSVDPGSGNTIYF	15	TRBV9	TRBJ1-3
CASSLREGGETQYF	14	TRBV6-5	TRBJ2-5
CASSDRITDTQYF	13	TRBV6-4	TRBJ2-3
CASSDRRGATDTQYF	15	TRBV18	TRBJ2-3